Shown below are 29 T cell receptor beta chains from a single sample sequenced in a study of T cells in Graves' hyperthyroidism and ophthalmopathy. Regions amplified from RNA transcripts were the TCR beta CDR3 regions. An initial round of RT-PCR targeting the TCR CDR3 relied on the HTBI primer set. TCRdb passed the multiplex PCR reads through MiXCR, listing each CDR3 protein once. The sample carries some 300,000 distinct CDR3 sequences, less than 20% recorded once. The sample taken for sequencing was blood. Receptor source: a man between 50 and 59 years old with Graves' ophthalmopathy.

The chain recombines TRBV5-6 with TRBJ2-7, with 7 bases fitting TRBD2. V was pared by 4 bases and J by 2 bases, with 12 bases of the junction left unmatched. Per germline, CDR1 SGHDT and CDR2 YYEEEE. CDR3 length: 16 residues. For the CDR3, the DNA is TGTGCCAGCAGCCCCGTGGGAAGCGGGACCACCTACGAGCAGTACTTC. Its translation is CASSPVGSGTTYEQYF.

The V and J genes are TRBV20-1 and TRBJ1-2; 9 nucleotides agree with TRBD1. The trim removed 5 bases at V and 7 bases at J, leaving 8 bases unmatched. This CDR3 has 13 residues. Germline V CDR1 and CDR2: DFQATT, SNEGSKA (reference sequence). CDR3: CSAAGTGLFGYTF. The DNA for the CDR3 is TGCAGTGCTGCCGGGACAGGGCTTTTTGGCTACACCTTC.

This clonotype was picked up many times. V usage is TRBV28 and J usage is TRBJ1-1, with D possibly TRBD1 on 6 matching bases. V lost 8 bases and J 2 bases, leaving 15 bases between the germline ends. The CDR3 is 14 residues long. Looked up from germline, CDR1 is MDHEN and CDR2 is SYDVKM. For the CDR3, the DNA is TGTGCCAGCTTAGGGGGAGCGGAAAACACTGAAGCTTTCTTT. This gives the protein CASLGGAENTEAFF.

The chain carries TRBV5-1 and TRBJ2-5, with D perhaps TRBD2 (7 bases). The CDR3 loop spans 13 amino acids. Germline V gene data show CDR1 as SGHRS and CDR2 as YFSETQ. V dropped 4 bases and J dropped 3 bases, with 10 bases sitting between them. The CDR3 reads CASSQGGEETQYF. CDR3 coding DNA: TGCGCCAGCAGCCAAGGGGGGGAAGAGACCCAGTACTTC. Using reference TRBV5-1 and TRBJ2-5 for the parts outside the CDR3, the full variable domain is KAGVTQTPRYLIKTRGQQVTLSCSPISGHRSVSWYQQTPGQGLQFLFEYFSETQRNKGNFPGRFSGRQFSNSRSEMNVSTLELGDSALYLCASSQGGEETQYFGPGTRLLVL.

This rearrangement joins TRBV18 to TRBJ1-1; tentative D call: TRBD1 (5 bases). The CDR3 consists of 13 residues. Trimming left V 0 bases short and J 8 bases short, with 10 bases between. Germline CDR1 KGHSH, CDR2 LQKENI. CDR3 residues: CASSPPGTSEAFF. CDR3 DNA: TGTGCCAGCTCACCACCCGGGACTTCGGAAGCTTTCTTT.

This clonotype was counted many times. The chain links TRBV18 to TRBJ2-1, with 7 positions matching TRBD2. The germline V gene has CDR1 KGHSH and CDR2 LQKENI. V trimming: 5 bases; J trimming: 15 bases; junction bases outside the gene matches: 7. The CDR3 is made up of 11 amino acids. The CDR3 here is CASSDGRDAFF. The DNA of the CDR3 is TGTGCCAGCTCAGATGGGAGGGATGCGTTCTTC.

The rearrangement joins TRBV20-1 to TRBJ2-2; TRBD2 matches at 12 bases. V dropped 8 bases and J dropped 6; count of bases not matched to a gene: 7. This CDR3 has 14 amino acids. The germline gives CDR1 DFQATT, CDR2 SNEGSKA (reference sequence). The CDR3 DNA reads TGCAGTTTTTCTAGCGGGAGGGGAGCCGGGGAGCTGTTTTTT. Encoded protein: CSFSSGRGAGELFF.

Regarding this clonotype: This may be a read error: a much more frequent sequence differs by one nucleotide. The CDR3 loop reads CSAQTDRVSYEQFF. CDR3 DNA: TGCAGTGCCCAGACCGACAGAGTCTCCTACGAGCAGTTCTTC. The chain is built from TRBV20-1 and TRBJ2-7; weak D call: TRBD1 (5 bases). The DNA end is a closer match to TRBJ2-1, so the J assignment may be wrong. CDR3 size: 14 residues. Germline CDR1 and CDR2: DFQATT and SNEGSKA (reference sequence).

J is TRBJ2-5 and V is TRBV27; D call uncertain. V lost 0 bases and J 2 bases, leaving 10 bases between the germline ends. This CDR3 contains 15 residues. CDR1 MNHEY and CDR2 SMNVEV come from the germline V gene (reference sequence). The CDR3 spells CASSLSWARQETQYF. CDR3 in DNA: TGTGCCAGCAGTTTATCGTGGGCCCGGCAAGAGACCCAGTACTTC.

In its sample, this clonotype was seen many times. CDR3 sequence reads: CASSSAGTGGAKAYNEQFF. CDR3 nucleotides: TGTGCCAGCAGCTCCGCCGGGACAGGGGGCGCGAAGGCCTACAATGAGCAGTTCTTC. J is TRBJ2-1 and V is TRBV11-3, with 12 bases aligning to TRBD1. Germline trimming cut 4 bases from V and 2 bases from J; bases unmatched to any gene: 12. Germline V gene data show CDR1 as SGHNT and CDR2 as YENEEA. The CDR3 runs 19 residues.

This clonotype was counted many times. The chain has TRBV2 and TRBJ1-1; D not certain. Germline V gene lookup returns CDR1 SNHLY and CDR2 FYNNEI. The CDR3 extends over 12 amino acids. V was pared by 10 bases and J by 1 base, with 10 bases between. CDR3: CATESGNTEAFF. CDR3 coding DNA: TGTGCCACAGAGAGCGGGAACACTGAAGCTTTCTTT.

This clonotype was found many times. The CDR3 bases are TGTGCCAGCTCACCGCCGGGACAGCCCTACGAGCAGTACTTC. Translated: CASSPPGQPYEQYF. The rearrangement joins TRBV18 to TRBJ2-7, with 7 bases aligning to TRBD1. The CDR3 length is 14 residues. After removal of 3 bases from V and 2 bases from J, the junction contained 4 bases not matched to a gene. Per the germline V gene, CDR1 is KGHSH and CDR2 is LQKENI.

The chain recombines TRBV20-1 with TRBJ2-2, with 8 bases fitting TRBD1. V lost 0 bases and J lost 3; bases outside the gene matches: 3. Germline CDR1 and CDR2: DFQATT and SNEGSKA (reference sequence). This CDR3 is built from 15 residues. The CDR3 loop is CSAREKTGDTGELFF. In nucleotides, the CDR3 is TGCAGTGCTAGAGAGAAGACAGGGGACACCGGGGAGCTGTTTTTT.

The table lists this clonotype with many counts. The V and J genes are TRBV3-1 and TRBJ1-6, with 9 bases lining up with TRBD1. Germline CDR1 and CDR2: LGHDT and YNNKEL (reference sequence). The CDR3 loop spans 13 amino acids. V was pared by 5 bases and J by 9 bases, with 2 bases of the junction left unmatched. The CDR3 spells CASSAGQGSPLHF. The CDR3 region has the DNA TGTGCCAGCAGCGCGGGACAGGGTTCACCCCTCCACTTT.

This clonotype turned up a few times. The chain couples TRBV19 to TRBJ2-1; 8 nucleotides match TRBD2. Trimming removed 3 bases from V and 7 bases from J; junction bases left unmatched: 5. Germline V lookup: CDR1 LNHDA, CDR2 SQIVND (reference sequence). This CDR3 is 14 amino acids long. The CDR3 spells CASSIRRGANEQFF. The CDR3 DNA reads as TGTGCCAGTAGTATCAGGCGGGGGGCGAATGAGCAGTTCTTC.

The table lists this clonotype with many counts. The chain combines TRBV20-1 with TRBJ2-4, with D maybe TRBD2 (5 bases). V was trimmed by 5 bases and J by 0 bases, leaving 14 bases between them. The germline V gene encodes CDR1 DFQATT and CDR2 SNEGSKA (reference sequence). The CDR3 length is 15 residues. As DNA, the CDR3 is TGCAGTGCTCTCCGGGATCCCCTAGCCAAAAACATTCAGTACTTC. Residues: CSALRDPLAKNIQYF.

Ten or more counts support this clonotype. This chain links TRBV11-1 with TRBJ2-5; no firm D call. The CDR3 spans 15 residues. Trimming left V 4 bases short and J 1 base short, with 13 bases between. Per the germline V gene, CDR1 is SGHAT and CDR2 is FQDESV (reference sequence). The CDR3 is CASSSILRSQETQYF. The CDR3 DNA sequence: TGTGCCAGCAGCTCTATACTCCGAAGCCAAGAGACCCAGTACTTC.

This clonotype was counted many times. The V and J genes are TRBV28 and TRBJ2-5, with 9 bases lining up with TRBD1. The junction had 7 bases not matched to a gene; V was cut back by 3 bases and J by 5 bases. Germline CDR1 reads MDHEN; CDR2 reads SYDVKM. The CDR3 runs 15 residues. The CDR3 nucleotides are TGTGCCAGCAGTTTCCTAGGGACAGGGAGGGAGACCCAGTACTTC. Protein product: CASSFLGTGRETQYF.

Ten or more counts support this clonotype. V gene TRBV3-1 combines with J gene TRBJ2-7; 8 nucleotides align to TRBD2. The CDR3 has 16 residues. Losses at the gene ends were 5 bases for V and 5 bases for J; bases not matched to a gene: 14. Germline V lookup: CDR1 LGHDT, CDR2 YNNKEL (reference sequence). CDR3 in amino acids: CASSIGLAPGMNEQYF. In nucleotides, the CDR3 is TGTGCCAGCAGCATCGGACTAGCCCCGGGAATGAACGAGCAGTACTTC.

This clonotype turned up a few times. The rearrangement joins TRBV7-9 to TRBJ2-7; no clear D. V lost 8 bases, J lost 6 bases, and 17 bases lay in between. Germline V CDR1 and CDR2: SEHNR, FQNEAQ (reference sequence). CDR3 size: 13 residues. CDR3 protein: CASFKTGHPEQYF. The CDR3 coding sequence is TGTGCCAGCTTCAAAACCGGGCACCCCGAGCAGTACTTC. The full variable domain, completed using reference TRBV7-9 and TRBJ2-7, is DTGVSQNPRHKITKRGQNVTFRCDPISEHNRLYWYRQTLGQGPEFLTYFQNEAQLEKSRLLSDRFSAERPKGSFSTLEIQRTEQGDSAMYLCASFKTGHPEQYFGPGTRLTVT.

This clonotype was picked up many times. This chain joins TRBV3-1 and TRBJ2-1; 11 nucleotides line up with TRBD2. The CDR3 is 14 amino acids. The trim removed 6 bases at V and 8 bases at J, leaving 6 bases unmatched. The germline CDR1 and CDR2 sequences are LGHDT and YNNKEL (reference sequence). Written as DNA, the CDR3 is TGTGCCAGCAGAGGGTTAGCGGGAGGGGATGAGCAGTTCTTC. Translation gives CASRGLAGGDEQFF.

This clonotype was recorded many times. The gene calls are TRBV10-3 and TRBJ2-3; the D gene is possibly TRBD1 (6 bases). The CDR3 totals 14 residues. Trimming left V 2 bases short and J 2 bases short, with 8 bases between. Germline CDR1 ENHRY, CDR2 SYGVKD. This CDR3 is CAISERGNTDTQYF. The CDR3 bases are TGTGCCATCAGTGAGAGGGGGAACACAGATACGCAGTATTTT.

This clonotype has only a few counts. The chain is built from TRBV14 and TRBJ1-6, with D perhaps matching TRBD1 (5 bases). This CDR3 has 13 residues. Germline lookup yields CDR1 SGHDN and CDR2 FVKESK. V dropped 1 base and J dropped 11 bases, with 9 bases sitting between them. This chain's CDR3 is CASSQGWGTPLHF. For the CDR3, the DNA is TGTGCCAGCAGCCAAGGTTGGGGGACACCCCTCCACTTT.

This clonotype showed up many times. This sequence joins TRBV11-3 and TRBJ2-7; tentative D call: TRBD1 (5 bases). Germline CDR1 is SGHNT and CDR2 is YENEEA. Trimming left V 1 base short and J 2 bases short, with 12 bases between. The CDR3 extends over 15 amino acids. CDR3 protein: CASSLGADKTYEQYF. The CDR3, as DNA: TGTGCCAGCAGCTTAGGTGCGGACAAGACCTACGAGCAGTACTTC.

This sequence joins TRBV24-1 and TRBJ2-3; possibly TRBD1 for D (5 bases). CDR3 length equals 13 residues. Germline lookup yields CDR1 KGHDR and CDR2 SFDVKD. The V end lost 8 bases, the J end lost 3 bases, and 11 bases lay between the germline ends. The CDR3 bases are TGTGCCACCACAAAAGGGGATACAGATACGCAGTATTTT. Translated: CATTKGDTDTQYF.

This chain joins TRBV6-2 or TRBV6-3 and TRBJ2-5, with D hard to call. Between the trimmed V and J ends, which lost 6 bases and 7 bases, there was a span of 9 bases. Germline CDR1 MNHEY, CDR2 SVGEGT. This CDR3 has 11 residues. CDR3 in DNA: TGTGCCAGCAGCTCCCCCGGGACCCAGTACTTC. This encodes CASSSPGTQYF.

Of note for this clonotype: A read error may be the cause here, since a much bigger clone is one base away. V gene TRBV2 combines with J gene TRBJ2-5; D gene uncertain. The germline CDR1 and CDR2 sequences are SNHLY and FYNNEI. Trimming left V 6 bases short and J 2 bases short, with 4 bases between. The CDR3 runs 11 residues. The CDR3 DNA sequence: TGTGCCAGCAGACGACAAGAGACCCAGTACTTC. Amino acid sequence: CASRRQETQYF.

In this sample, this clonotype turned up many times. This rearrangement joins TRBV27 to TRBJ1-5; D unresolved. The length of the CDR3 is 13 residues. Trimming cost V 5 bases and J 5 bases, with 10 bases left between them. Germline V gene lookup returns CDR1 MNHEY and CDR2 SMNVEV (reference sequence). The CDR3 is CASSPDIDQPQHF. CDR3 nucleotides: TGTGCCAGCAGTCCAGACATTGATCAGCCCCAGCATTTT.

This chain connects TRBV27 to TRBJ2-4, with D perhaps TRBD1 or TRBD2 (5 bases each). Per germline, CDR1 MNHEY and CDR2 SMNVEV (reference sequence). The V end was cut by 0 bases, the J end by 1 base, with 10 bases between. The CDR3 has 16 residues. The DNA for the CDR3 is TGTGCCAGCAGTTTATCGGTGGGGGTGGCCAAAAACATTCAGTACTTC. Protein sequence: CASSLSVGVAKNIQYF.